Sequencing of this T cell receptor beta chain was carried out in a study of graft-versus-host responses after intestinal transplantation. Study results and caveats: Recipient bone marrow held GvH clones, some seen earlier in ileum or blood.

A note on this clone: The target antigen is unknown.

Sequenced by immunoSEQ multiplex PCR; TCRdb stores in-frame clones only, minus some. The sample includes approximately 120,000 clones, around 90% of them seen just once. The sequence was collected from a human donor who received an intestinal transplant. Sequences were derived from unstimulated CD4+ T cells sorted from spleen or lymph node cells, sampled before intestinal transplant.

The CDR3 DNA reads TGTGCCAGCAGTTTACGATATAGGGAGCATGGCTACACCTTC. The encoded protein is CASSLRYREHGYTF. The chain employs TRBV27 and TRBJ1-2; the D is unclear. This CDR3 has 14 residues. CDR1 is MNHEY, CDR2 SMNVEV, per germline (reference sequence). V lost 2 bases and J lost 6, with 13 bases in between.